This T cell receptor beta chain was sequenced during a study of B cell selection in AIRE deficiency. Germline V CDR1 and CDR2: SQVTM, ANQGSEA. The CDR3 is 13 residues long. Trimming took 4 bases from V and 8 from J, leaving 14 bases between them. The protocol was immunoSEQ multiplex PCR, while the TCRdb copy is restricted to in-frame clones and leaves out a portion. The top ten clones hold around 0.3% of a sample with some 19,000 clones, about 96% of them seen once. Sorting defined conventional CD4 T cells as CD4+CD127+. This TCR came from a human donor with AIRE deficiency. The source material was conventional CD4+ T cells sorted from PBMCs. The chain recombines TRBV29-1 with TRBJ1-4, with D uncertain. In DNA, the CDR3 is TGCAGCGTTGGTGGACGATTAAGCGAAAAACTGTTTTTT. It translates to CSVGGRLSEKLFF.